A few counts support the clone carrying this T cell receptor beta chain. This may arise from a read error, as a much more abundant clone is one base away. This sample is part of a study of neurological immune-mediated disorders. Germline V lookup: CDR1 SGHTA, CDR2 FQGNSA. The CDR3 has 13 amino acids. Documented time point: longitudinal time-point 2. Libraries used 2 million unsorted PBMCs kept frozen in RNAlater. Each TCR transcript was tagged with a 10-nucleotide random UMI during 5'RACE. A single run covered 15-18 subjects with over 190 million TCR-beta sequences. TCRdb called the 5' RACE reads again in MiXCR, with one record for every CDR3 protein. The sample gives 55,000 to 65,000 distinct CDR3 sequences, 8.5% to 10% of which show up once; around an eighth is in the top ten.

The clonotype originates from a man under 40 in good health. The gene calls are TRBV7-2 and TRBJ2-5; D is possibly TRBD2 (6 bases). Sequenced material: PBMCs. This chain's CDR3 is CASSLVGGETRYF. The DNA for the CDR3 is TGTGCCAGCAGCTTAGTGGGGGGAGAGACCCGGTACTTC. Filled out from reference TRBV7-2 and TRBJ2-5, the complete variable domain reads GAGVSQSPSNKVTEKGKDVELRCDPISGHTALYWYRQSLGQGLEFLIYFQGNSAPDKSGLPSDRFSAERTGGSVSTLTIQRTQQEDSAVYLCASSLVGGETRYFGPGTRLLVL.